A selection of T cell receptor beta chains follows, all from one sample in a study of T cell changes during pregnancy in multiple sclerosis. Sequencing was performed with immunoSEQ multiplex PCR; in TCRdb, only in-frame clones are kept and a portion is missing. The data contain some 40,000 clones, roughly 90% of them singletons. This specimen consisted of peripheral blood, obtained in the second trimester of pregnancy. The receptors here all came from a female donor in good health, enrolled as a control in a pregnancy study. Both conserved end residues are part of each CDR3. D genes are given only for firm matches. A clone size is listed for some rows: how often the clone was seen (once, few, many), or a class if it is expanded.

abundance | d_gene | j_gene | v_gene | CDR3nt | CDR3aa
NA | TRBD2 | TRBJ2-2 | TRBV6-5 | TGTGCCAGCAGTTACACTGCGGGAGGGCACACCGGGGAGCTGTTTTTT | CASSYTAGGHTGELFF
NA | NA | TRBJ2-2 | TRBV11-2 | TGTGCCAGCAGCTTAGGACGGGACACACTAGGGACCGGGGAGCTGTTTTTT | CASSLGRDTLGTGELFF
NA | TRBD2 | TRBJ2-1 | TRBV5-6 | TGTGCCAGCAGCTTGCTAGCGGGAGAGTTCCAGTTCTTC | CASSLLAGEFQFF
NA | NA | TRBJ2-1 | TRBV27 | TGTGCCAGCAGCTTCGGGGGACAGAATAGAAATGAGCAGTTCTTC | CASSFGGQNRNEQFF
NA | NA | TRBJ1-2 | TRBV2 | TGTGCCAGCAGTGAAAGGGGAGGGAAAGGCTACACCTTC | CASSERGGKGYTF
NA | NA | TRBJ1-5 | TRBV7-9 | TGTGCCAGCAGCTTGGGTCAAGCAGGGGATAGCAATCAGCCCCAGCATTTT | CASSLGQAGDSNQPQHF
NA | NA | TRBJ1-5 | TRBV19 | TGTGCCAGTAGCCCTGGACAAGTTTATCAGCCCCAGCATTTT | CASSPGQVYQPQHF
NA | TRBD2 | TRBJ2-7 | TRBV30 | TGTGCCTGGAGTGTGCCCCCCGGGACTAGCGGCCAAAGCTCCTACGAGCAGTACTTC | CAWSVPPGTSGQSSYEQYF
NA | NA | TRBJ2-1 | TRBV7-2 | TGTGCCAGCAGCTCCCATAGCTCCTACAATGAGCAGTTCTTC | CASSSHSSYNEQFF
NA | TRBD1 | TRBJ1-2 | TRBV2 | TGTGCCAGCAGCTTTGAACCGGACAGGGGTGGCTACACCTTC | CASSFEPDRGGYTF
NA | TRBD2 | TRBJ2-5 | TRBV9 | TGTGCCAGCAGCGCTAGCGGGTTAGGGGAGACCCAGTACTTC | CASSASGLGETQYF
once | NA | TRBJ2-5 | TRBV19 | TGTGCCAGTAGTAGTGTGCAGGGGTCGTGGGAGACCCAGTACTTC | CASSSVQGSWETQYF
NA | NA | TRBJ2-3 | TRBV19 | TGTGCCAGTAGCCCAAACACAGATACGCAGTATTTT | CASSPNTDTQYF